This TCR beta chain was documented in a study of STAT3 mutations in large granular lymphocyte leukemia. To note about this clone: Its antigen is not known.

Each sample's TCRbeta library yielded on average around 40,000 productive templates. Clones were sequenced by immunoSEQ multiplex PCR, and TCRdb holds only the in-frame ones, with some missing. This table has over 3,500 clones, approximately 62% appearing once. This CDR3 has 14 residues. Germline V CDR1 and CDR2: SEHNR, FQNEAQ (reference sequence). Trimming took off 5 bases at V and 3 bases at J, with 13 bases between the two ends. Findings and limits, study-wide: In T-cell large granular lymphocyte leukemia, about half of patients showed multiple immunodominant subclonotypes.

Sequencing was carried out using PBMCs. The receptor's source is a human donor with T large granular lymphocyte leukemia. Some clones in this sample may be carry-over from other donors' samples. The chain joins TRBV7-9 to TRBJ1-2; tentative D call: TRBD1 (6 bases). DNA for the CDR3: TGTGCCAGCAGCCTTTTACAGGGAGACTATGGCTACACCTTC. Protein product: CASSLLQGDYGYTF.